What follows is one T cell receptor (beta chain) and its context. The sample comes from a study of cytomegalovirus exposure and HLA in healthy donors. Trimming took 4 bases from V and 3 from J; bases not matched to a gene: 10. Germline V gene data show CDR1 as SGHKS and CDR2 as YYEKEE (reference sequence). The CDR3 is made up of 15 amino acids. Vbeta (60) and Jbeta (13) primers were used in the PCR. Libraries were prepared by immunoSEQ multiplex PCR; TCRdb keeps only in-frame clonotypes and omits some of them. The table lists some 150,000 clones, over 75% of them singletons. The V call is TRBV5-5, the J call TRBJ2-7, with 7 bases that match TRBD1. Sequencing input: PBMCs. This clonotype originated in a man aged 25-40 years in good health and CMV-seropositive. This CDR3 reads CASSPNRRDSYEQYF. The CDR3 DNA reads as TGTGCCAGCAGCCCCAACCGCCGGGACAGCTACGAGCAGTACTTC. Variable domain in full (rest from reference TRBV5-5 and TRBJ2-7): DAGVTQSPTHLIKTRGQQVTLRCSPISGHKSVSWYQQVLGQGPQFIFQYYEKEERGRGNFPDRFSARQFPNYSSELNVNALLLGDSALYLCASSPNRRDSYEQYFGPGTRLTVT.